This TCR beta chain was identified during a study of T-cell memory formation after mild COVID-19. For the study at large: TCR clustering was largely donor specific.

In germline, CDR1 is SQVTM, CDR2 ANQGSEA. This CDR3 is 13 amino acids long. This clonotype was recorded at least ten times. Its matching antigen is unknown. At one of its ends the junction is not consistent with the germline gene, which may arise from a read error. TCRdb independently ran MiXCR on the 5' RACE reads; one entry per CDR3 protein. The sample consists of 200,000 to 250,000 distinct CDR3 sequences, 9.5% of them appearing once. Study-level findings and limits: Of the contracting clones, CD4+ ones lay mainly in CM and EM, and CD8+ ones in EMRA. A second wave of clones peaked on day 37, and their SARS-CoV-2 specificity went unconfirmed.

V is TRBV29-1 and J is TRBJ2-3, with TRBD2 matching 10 bases. This sequence originates from a man younger than 30 who had mild COVID-19 (a few samples of this study predate the infection). Cell type and time point are not known. The sample was PBMCs or a T cell subset sorted from them (not recorded which). The CDR3 DNA is TGCAGCGTGGAAGCGGGGGGGAAAGATACGCAGTATTTT. It specifies CSVEAGGKDTQYF.